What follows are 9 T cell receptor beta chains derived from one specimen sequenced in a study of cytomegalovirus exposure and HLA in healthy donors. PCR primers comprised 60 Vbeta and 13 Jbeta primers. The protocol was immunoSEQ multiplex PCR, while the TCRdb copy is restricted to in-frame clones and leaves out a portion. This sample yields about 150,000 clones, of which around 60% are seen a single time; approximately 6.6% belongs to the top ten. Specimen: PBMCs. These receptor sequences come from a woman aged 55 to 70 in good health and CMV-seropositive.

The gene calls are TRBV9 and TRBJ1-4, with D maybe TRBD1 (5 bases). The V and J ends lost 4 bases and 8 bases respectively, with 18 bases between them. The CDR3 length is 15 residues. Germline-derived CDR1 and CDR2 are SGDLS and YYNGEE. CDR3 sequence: CASSPSGGAGEKLFF. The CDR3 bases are TGTGCCAGCAGCCCCTCAGGCGGGGCGGGGGAAAAACTGTTTTTT.

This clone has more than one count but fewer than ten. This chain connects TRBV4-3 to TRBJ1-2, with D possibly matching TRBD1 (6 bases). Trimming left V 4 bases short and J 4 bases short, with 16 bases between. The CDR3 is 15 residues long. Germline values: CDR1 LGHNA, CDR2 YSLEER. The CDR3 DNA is TGCGCCAGCAGCCGGCAACAGGGCGGAGGCTATGGCTACACCTTC. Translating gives CASSRQQGGGYGYTF.

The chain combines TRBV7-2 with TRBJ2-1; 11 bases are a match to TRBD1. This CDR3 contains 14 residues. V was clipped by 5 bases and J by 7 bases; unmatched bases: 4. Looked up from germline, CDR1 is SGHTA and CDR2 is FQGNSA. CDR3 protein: CASSGQGALNEQFF. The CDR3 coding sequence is TGTGCCAGCAGCGGACAGGGGGCGTTGAATGAGCAGTTCTTC.

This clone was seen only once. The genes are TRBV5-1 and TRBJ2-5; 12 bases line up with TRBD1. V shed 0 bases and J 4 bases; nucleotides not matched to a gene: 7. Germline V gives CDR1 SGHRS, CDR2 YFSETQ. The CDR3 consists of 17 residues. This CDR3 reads CASSLVGQGALGETQYF. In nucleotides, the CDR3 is TGCGCCAGCAGCTTGGTGGGACAGGGGGCTTTGGGAGAGACCCAGTACTTC.

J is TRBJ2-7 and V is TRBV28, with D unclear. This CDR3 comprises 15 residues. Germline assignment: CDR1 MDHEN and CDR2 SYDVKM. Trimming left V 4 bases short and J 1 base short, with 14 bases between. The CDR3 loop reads CASSSQGGLSYEQYF. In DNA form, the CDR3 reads TGTGCCAGCAGTTCTCAAGGCGGTTTGTCCTACGAGCAGTACTTC.

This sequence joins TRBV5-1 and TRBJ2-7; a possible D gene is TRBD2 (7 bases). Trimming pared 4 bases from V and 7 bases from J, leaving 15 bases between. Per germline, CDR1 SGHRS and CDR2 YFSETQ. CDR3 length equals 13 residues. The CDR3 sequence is CASSRGGPGEQYF. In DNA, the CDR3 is TGCGCCAGCAGCAGGGGGGGGCCAGGGGAGCAGTACTTC.

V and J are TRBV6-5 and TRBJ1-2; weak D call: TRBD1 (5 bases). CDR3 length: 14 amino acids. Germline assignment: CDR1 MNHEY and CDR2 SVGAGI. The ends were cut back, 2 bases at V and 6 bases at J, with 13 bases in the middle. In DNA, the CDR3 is TGTGCCAGCAGTTACCGCGGGGCCAGTGATGGCTACACCTTC. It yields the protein CASSYRGASDGYTF.

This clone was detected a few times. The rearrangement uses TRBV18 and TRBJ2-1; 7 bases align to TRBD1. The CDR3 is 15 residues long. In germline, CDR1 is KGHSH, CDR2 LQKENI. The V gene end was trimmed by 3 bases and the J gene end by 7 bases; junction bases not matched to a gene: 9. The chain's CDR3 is CASSPGTAPRNEQFF. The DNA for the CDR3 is TGTGCCAGCTCACCGGGGACAGCCCCAAGGAATGAGCAGTTCTTC.

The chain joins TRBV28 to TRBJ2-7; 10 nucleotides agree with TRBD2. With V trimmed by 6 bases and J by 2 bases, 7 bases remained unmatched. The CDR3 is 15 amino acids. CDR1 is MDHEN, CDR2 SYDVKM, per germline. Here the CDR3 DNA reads TGTGCCAGCAGACGCCGGACTAGCGGTACCTACGAGCAGTACTTC. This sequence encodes CASRRRTSGTYEQYF.